This TCR beta chain originates from a study of shared clonotypes between healthy human individuals. Study-level points and caveats: An expected dependence of interdonor clonotype sharing on sequencing depth was noted. When naive CD4 clonotypes were compared across a few donors, about 4.9% were shared. It was the non-shared clonotypes that had lower generation probabilities than clonotypes shared by all four donors.

The table lists this clone with a few counts. Its antigen remains unidentified. The assay was immunoSEQ multiplex PCR, and TCRdb's table has in-frame clones only and misses some. The sample has 950,000 to 1,100,000 clones, about 74% seen once. The germline CDR1 and CDR2 sequences are SGHRS and YFSETQ. CDR3 length equals 15 residues. V lost 2 bases to trimming and J lost 5 bases, with 13 bases between them. The chain joins TRBV5-1 to TRBJ1-4; TRBD1 is a possible D gene (6 bases). This receptor was obtained from a young man in good health. Material: memory CD4+ T cells sorted from blood. Subset given: CD45RA-negative fraction. In DNA, the CDR3 is TGCGCCAGCAGCTTCACAGGGAAGCTCAATGAAAAACTGTTTTTT. This sequence encodes CASSFTGKLNEKLFF.